The 24 T cell receptor beta chains reported below all come from one sample, sequenced in a study of response to subunit inactivated influenza vaccine. MiXCR was run by TCRdb on the RT-PCR reads, yielding one entry per CDR3 protein. The sample records hundreds of thousands of distinct CDR3 sequences, over 11% being singletons. This sample comprised PBMCs from blood, obtained 14 to 15 days before vaccination. These receptors came from a man in his forties or fifties who received an inactivated influenza vaccine.

This clonotype was observed a few times. The chain carries TRBV7-2 and TRBJ2-2, with D perhaps TRBD1 or TRBD2 (5 bases each). CDR1 is SGHTA, CDR2 FQGNSA, per germline. The V end lost 11 bases, the J end lost 6 bases, and 10 bases lay between the germline ends. This CDR3 spans 11 amino acids. CDR3 nucleotides: TGTGCCGGAGGACATTCCGGGGAGCTGTTTTTT. Protein: CAGGHSGELFF.

CDR3 sequence reads: CASSLSGPRGGEQFF. The DNA of the CDR3 is TGTGCCAGCAGTTTATCCGGTCCTAGAGGTGGTGAGCAGTTCTTC. The chain links TRBV28 to TRBJ2-1; D is ambiguous. There are 15 residues in the CDR3. The germline V gene has CDR1 MDHEN and CDR2 SYDVKM. The V and J ends lost 1 base and 9 bases respectively, with 16 bases between them. Full variable domain (missing parts from reference TRBV28 and TRBJ2-1): DVKVTQSSRYLVKRTGEKVFLECVQDMDHENMFWYRQDPGLGLRLIYFSYDVKMKEKGDIPEGYSVSREKKERFSLILESASTNQTSMYLCASSLSGPRGGEQFFGPGTRLTVL.

This clonotype occurred a few times. The chain uses TRBV7-2 and TRBJ2-7, with D unresolved. This CDR3 has 12 amino acids. V lost 0 bases and J 7 bases, leaving 7 bases between the germline ends. The V gene's germline CDR1 is SGHTA and CDR2 FQGNSA. CDR3 residues: CASSLAAKEQYF. CDR3 sequence (DNA): TGTGCCAGCAGCTTAGCCGCGAAAGAGCAGTACTTC. Variable domain in full (rest from reference TRBV7-2 and TRBJ2-7): GAGVSQSPSNKVTEKGKDVELRCDPISGHTALYWYRQSLGQGLEFLIYFQGNSAPDKSGLPSDRFSAERTGGSVSTLTIQRTQQEDSAVYLCASSLAAKEQYFGPGTRLTVT.

The rearrangement joins TRBV29-1 to TRBJ1-6; D uncertain. Trimming cost V 4 bases and J 0 bases, with 7 bases left between them. Germline V gives CDR1 SQVTM, CDR2 ANQGSEA. The CDR3 covers 14 residues. CDR3 residues: CSVGGSSYNSPLHF. The CDR3 region has the DNA TGCAGCGTTGGCGGCAGCTCCTATAATTCACCCCTCCACTTT. Full variable domain (missing parts from reference TRBV29-1 and TRBJ1-6): SAVISQKPSRDICQRGTSLTIQCQVDSQVTMMFWYRQQPGQSLTLIATANQGSEATYESGFVIDKFPISRPNLTFSTLTVSNMSPEDSSIYLCSVGGSSYNSPLHFGNGTRLTVT.

This chain connects TRBV11-2 to TRBJ2-4; tentative D call: TRBD1 (7 bases). The CDR3 consists of 19 residues. V was trimmed by 5 bases and J by 1 base, leaving 24 bases between them. CDR1 SGHAT and CDR2 FQNNGV come from the germline V gene. CDR3 coding DNA: TGTGCCAGCAGCCCAGTGACAGGGAGGAGGGTTTTGGCCAAAAACATTCAGTACTTC. This codes for CASSPVTGRRVLAKNIQYF.

The genes are TRBV2 and TRBJ2-7, with D uncertain. The CDR3 length is 13 residues. Trimming took off 11 bases at V and 1 base at J, with 15 bases between the two ends. The germline gives CDR1 SNHLY, CDR2 FYNNEI. CDR3: CAGLGERSYEQYF. CDR3 sequence (DNA): TGTGCCGGCCTCGGCGAGAGGTCCTACGAGCAGTACTTC.

This clonotype was detected many times. This CDR3 reads CASSRGRALEQYF. The CDR3 DNA sequence: TGTGCCAGCAGTCGCGGGAGGGCCCTCGAGCAGTACTTC. The J gene is TRBJ2-7, the V gene TRBV27; 9 nucleotides match TRBD2. Germline V gene lookup returns CDR1 MNHEY and CDR2 SMNVEV (reference sequence). The CDR3 runs 13 residues. Trimming removed 5 bases from V and 6 bases from J; junction bases left unmatched: 5.

This clonotype was seen a handful of times. The chain has TRBV6-6 and TRBJ1-1; no clear D gene. Trimming left V 8 bases short and J 1 base short, with 5 bases between. This CDR3 contains 11 residues. The V gene's germline CDR1 is MNHNY and CDR2 SVGAGI (reference sequence). As DNA, the CDR3 is TGTGCCAGCGGCCCGAACACTGAAGCTTTCTTT. Protein: CASGPNTEAFF.

This clonotype was seen a handful of times. V is TRBV7-3 and J is TRBJ2-3, with D unclear. Germline V CDR1 and CDR2: SGHTA, FQGTGA. The CDR3 has 14 amino acids. Trimming shortened V by 2 bases and J by 6 bases, and 12 bases separated the two germline ends. The CDR3 sequence: CASSLFPGSDTQYF. The CDR3 bases are TGTGCCAGCAGCTTATTCCCAGGCTCGGATACGCAGTATTTT.

The chain recombines TRBV6-1 with TRBJ1-1; TRBD1 might be the D (6 bases). Looked up from germline, CDR1 is MNHNS and CDR2 is SASEGT. CDR3 length: 14 residues. The ends were cut back, 6 bases at V and 4 bases at J, with 15 bases in the middle. The DNA of the CDR3 is TGTGCCAGCAGGCCTAACAGGGTACGCACTGAAGCTTTCTTT. Its translation: CASRPNRVRTEAFF.

V and J are TRBV10-3 and TRBJ2-5; D is perhaps TRBD1 (6 bases). Germline assignment: CDR1 ENHRY and CDR2 SYGVKD. V was shortened by 4 bases and J by 0 bases, with 9 bases between the two germline ends. This CDR3 is built from 14 residues. CDR3 protein: CAISGQAYQETQYF. The CDR3 DNA is TGTGCCATCAGTGGACAGGCGTACCAAGAGACCCAGTACTTC.

The V call is TRBV7-9, the J call TRBJ2-3, with 8 bases identical to TRBD2. The length of the CDR3 is 15 residues. Looked up from germline, CDR1 is SEHNR and CDR2 is FQNEAQ (reference sequence). V trimming: 5 bases; J trimming: 0 bases; junction bases outside the gene matches: 4. The CDR3: CASSQRLASTDTQYF. The CDR3 DNA is TGTGCCAGCAGCCAACGACTAGCGAGCACAGATACGCAGTATTTT.

This clonotype was seen only once. The chain is built from TRBV20-1 and TRBJ2-7; a possible D gene is TRBD1 (6 bases). Trimming shortened V by 7 bases and J by 0 bases, and 19 bases separated the two germline ends. This CDR3 is built from 15 residues. The V gene's germline CDR1 is DFQATT and CDR2 SNEGSKA (reference sequence). CDR3 sequence reads: CSVAPLQGYSYEQYF. The CDR3 DNA sequence: TGCAGTGTTGCGCCCCTCCAGGGGTACTCCTACGAGCAGTACTTC.

This clonotype was seen a handful of times. CDR3 DNA: TGTGCCAGCAGCCCCCCGCCGGGGGGGGTTAATGAAAAACTGTTTTTT. Residues: CASSPPPGGVNEKLFF. The V and J genes are TRBV5-5 and TRBJ1-4; TRBD1 might be the D (5 bases). Deletions cut 4 bases from V and 4 bases from J, with 17 bases between. Germline CDR1 SGHKS, CDR2 YYEKEE (reference sequence). CDR3 length equals 16 residues.

The rearrangement uses TRBV12-3 or TRBV12-4 and TRBJ2-7; 7 bases align to TRBD2. The ends lost 7 bases at V and 6 bases at J; junction bases unmatched: 12. The CDR3 extends over 14 amino acids. The DNA of the CDR3 is TGTGCCAGCAACAAGGGGACGGGGGGTGGCGAGCAGTACTTC. Translation: CASNKGTGGGEQYF.

The rearrangement links TRBV6-1 to TRBJ1-2; D is perhaps TRBD1 (5 bases). CDR1 and CDR2 from the germline V gene are MNHNS and SASEGT. Trimming shortened V by 3 bases and J by 4 bases, and 9 bases separated the two germline ends. The CDR3 loop spans 13 amino acids. The CDR3 reads CASSEKGIYGYTF. The CDR3 coding sequence is TGTGCCAGCAGTGAGAAGGGGATCTATGGCTACACCTTC.

This clonotype was seen only a few times. The chain employs TRBV5-5 and TRBJ2-1, with TRBD2 matching over 9 bases. The germline V gene has CDR1 SGHKS and CDR2 YYEKEE (reference sequence). Losses at the gene ends were 1 base for V and 3 bases for J; bases not matched to a gene: 2. The CDR3 is made up of 15 amino acids. The CDR3, as DNA: TGTGCCAGCAGCTTGATGCGGGGGGGCTACAATGAGCAGTTCTTC. Protein: CASSLMRGGYNEQFF. Full variable domain (remainder filled in from reference TRBV5-5 and TRBJ2-1): DAGVTQSPTHLIKTRGQQVTLRCSPISGHKSVSWYQQVLGQGPQFIFQYYEKEERGRGNFPDRFSARQFPNYSSELNVNALLLGDSALYLCASSLMRGGYNEQFFGPGTRLTVL.

This clonotype was seen more than once but under ten times. The rearrangement uses TRBV5-1 and TRBJ2-3; D unresolved. The CDR3 is 12 amino acids. Per germline, CDR1 SGHRS and CDR2 YFSETQ. Trimming stripped 4 bases from V and 8 bases from J, with 11 bases between. The CDR3: CASSHDLGTQYF. In DNA form, the CDR3 reads TGCGCCAGCAGCCACGACTTGGGTACGCAGTATTTT.

This clonotype was seen ten or more times. This chain connects TRBV5-1 to TRBJ2-7; 7 bases line up with TRBD1. CDR1 is SGHRS, CDR2 YFSETQ, per germline. The trim removed 3 bases at V and 5 bases at J, leaving 5 bases unmatched. This CDR3 is 13 amino acids long. In DNA, the CDR3 is TGCGCCAGCAGCTCACAGGGGTTTAACGAGCAGTACTTC. Translating it yields CASSSQGFNEQYF. The variable domain in full, completed from reference TRBV5-1 and TRBJ2-7, reads KAGVTQTPRYLIKTRGQQVTLSCSPISGHRSVSWYQQTPGQGLQFLFEYFSETQRNKGNFPGRFSGRQFSNSRSEMNVSTLELGDSALYLCASSSQGFNEQYFGPGTRLTVT.

V is TRBV11-2 and J is TRBJ2-3, with 10 bases identical to TRBD1. Germline lookup yields CDR1 SGHAT and CDR2 FQNNGV. CDR3 length equals 19 residues. Unmatched junction bases numbered 17, after V lost 5 bases and J lost 3 bases. The CDR3 here is CASSPSFGQGVGRTDTQYF. The CDR3, as DNA: TGTGCCAGCAGCCCATCCTTCGGACAGGGGGTCGGGAGGACAGATACGCAGTATTTT.

In this sample, this clonotype turned up a few times. The V call is TRBV15, the J call TRBJ2-7; TRBD1 is a possible D gene (5 bases). The germline V gene has CDR1 LNHNV and CDR2 YYDKDF (reference sequence). The CDR3 runs to 15 residues. V lost 0 bases to trimming and J lost 5 bases, with 14 bases between them. The CDR3: CATSRDRLTADEQYF. CDR3 sequence (DNA): TGTGCCACCAGCAGAGATAGATTGACAGCTGACGAGCAGTACTTC.

This clonotype has just a few counts. The rearrangement links TRBV5-6 to TRBJ2-1, with D possibly matching TRBD2 (5 bases). V was shortened by 2 bases and J by 2 bases, with 11 bases between the two germline ends. Germline CDR1 reads SGHDT; CDR2 reads YYEEEE. The CDR3 totals 15 residues. The CDR3 DNA reads TGTGCCAGCAGCTTCTCGGGGAAAACCTACAATGAGCAGTTCTTC. Protein: CASSFSGKTYNEQFF.

This clonotype has only one observation. A read error may produce the germline difference seen at one junction end. This rearrangement joins TRBV5-1 to TRBJ2-7; D is unclear. The CDR3 has 14 amino acids. CDR1 and CDR2 from the germline V gene are SGHRS and YFSETQ. In DNA, the CDR3 is TGCGCCAGCAACTTGTCGTCAAGTTCCTACGAGCAGTACTTC. It yields the protein CASNLSSSSYEQYF.

The genes are TRBV6-5 and TRBJ1-2; D is possibly TRBD1 (5 bases). This CDR3 comprises 12 residues. The V end lost 6 bases, the J end lost 8 bases, and 13 bases lay between the germline ends. Germline loops: CDR1 MNHEY, CDR2 SVGAGI. The DNA of the CDR3 is TGTGCCAGCAGGGAGACCGGGGGAGGCTACACCTTC. Its protein is CASRETGGGYTF.